These T cell receptor beta chains were read from a single sample in a study of blood T cell repertoires in COVID-19. Profiled with immunoSEQ multiplex PCR; TCRdb holds only in-frame clones, not every one. This sample has some 250,000 clones, with more than 75% found just once. The specimen sequenced was peripheral blood. These receptors all stem from a woman aged 25 to 39 who had recovered from COVID-19. The CDR3 runs from the conserved cysteine through the conserved F or W. The order of the fields is clone size, CDR3 length, D gene, J gene, V gene, CDR3 DNA, CDR3 protein. A D gene is named only where the DNA matches it firmly. Not every row has a clone size; where given, it reads once, few, many or a size class.

size: .
length: 15
D: TRBD2
J: TRBJ2-2
V: TRBV9
DNA: TGTGCCAGCAGTCCCGGGACTACCCGTCCCGGGGAGCTGTTTTTT
CDR3: CASSPGTTRPGELFF

size: .
length: 17
D: .
J: TRBJ2-3
V: TRBV5-6
DNA: TGTGCCAGCAGCCCCCCTACCCTGGACTCACCCGGGGATACGCAGTATTTT
CDR3: CASSPPTLDSPGDTQYF

size: .
length: 13
D: .
J: TRBJ1-1
V: TRBV25-1
DNA: TGTGCCACTACCAGAATGGGAGGCACTGAAGCTTTCTTT
CDR3: CATTRMGGTEAFF

size: .
length: 14
D: .
J: TRBJ2-5
V: TRBV7-2
DNA: TGTGCCAGCAGCCCTTCGAGGGTCTACGAGACCCAGTACTTC
CDR3: CASSPSRVYETQYF

size: .
length: 15
D: .
J: TRBJ1-1
V: TRBV10-3
DNA: TGTGCCATCAGTGCCCAACCTCAGGTGGGCACTGAAGCTTTCTTT
CDR3: CAISAQPQVGTEAFF

size: .
length: 12
D: .
J: TRBJ1-2
V: TRBV27
DNA: TGTGCCAGCATGGGAGGGGCCGATGGCTACACCTTC
CDR3: CASMGGADGYTF

size: .
length: 13
D: TRBD1
J: TRBJ2-7
V: TRBV19
DNA: TGTGCCAGTAGTTGGCAGGGGGCTTACGAGCAGTACTTC
CDR3: CASSWQGAYEQYF

size: .
length: 15
D: TRBD1
J: TRBJ1-4
V: TRBV6-5
DNA: TGTGCCAGCAGGGTACTGACAGGGGGGAATGAAAAACTGTTTTTT
CDR3: CASRVLTGGNEKLFF

size: .
length: 15
D: TRBD1
J: TRBJ1-4
V: TRBV2
DNA: TGTGCCAGCATCCACCTGACAGGGTCTAATGAAAAACTGTTTTTT
CDR3: CASIHLTGSNEKLFF

size: .
length: 19
D: .
J: TRBJ1-3
V: TRBV12-5
DNA: TGTGCTAGTGGTTTGGCCCCCGGGACACATATTTACTCTGGAAACACCATATATTTT
CDR3: CASGLAPGTHIYSGNTIYF

size: .
length: 15
D: .
J: TRBJ1-4
V: TRBV7-6
DNA: TGTGCCAGCAGCTTAACAGCGGCAGAGAATGAAAAACTGTTTTTT
CDR3: CASSLTAAENEKLFF

size: few
length: 13
D: TRBD2
J: TRBJ2-7
V: TRBV7-9
DNA: TGTGCCAGCACCTTGACTAGCGGTTACGAGCAGTACTTC
CDR3: CASTLTSGYEQYF

size: .
length: 14
D: TRBD1
J: TRBJ1-4
V: TRBV4-1
DNA: TGCGCCAGCAGCCAAGGGACAGGGCCCGAAAAACTGTTTTTT
CDR3: CASSQGTGPEKLFF

size: once
length: 16
D: TRBD2
J: TRBJ2-3
V: TRBV18
DNA: TGTGCCAGCTCACTGCAGCGGGGGGGGTCCACAGATACGCAGTATTTT
CDR3: CASSLQRGGSTDTQYF

size: .
length: 14
D: .
J: TRBJ2-5
V: TRBV30
DNA: TGTGCCTGGAGTACACCAGACCGCGGTGGGACCCAGTACTTC
CDR3: CAWSTPDRGGTQYF

size: .
length: 16
D: TRBD1
J: TRBJ1-6
V: TRBV19
DNA: TGTGCCAGTAGTATAGATCTATGGGACAGGGGTTCACCCCTCCACTTT
CDR3: CASSIDLWDRGSPLHF

size: .
length: 15
D: TRBD2
J: TRBJ2-1
V: TRBV7-6
DNA: TGTGCCAGCAGCTTAGCGCTAGCGGGGGGGCATGAGCAGTTCTTC
CDR3: CASSLALAGGHEQFF

size: .
length: 16
D: TRBD2
J: TRBJ2-1
V: TRBV10-3
DNA: TGTGCCATCAGTGAGGTAGCGGGGGGTTCCTACAATGAGCAGTTCTTC
CDR3: CAISEVAGGSYNEQFF

size: .
length: 15
D: TRBD1
J: TRBJ2-7
V: TRBV5-1
DNA: TGCGCCAGCAGCTTGATGGGACAGAATACCTACGAGCAGTACTTC
CDR3: CASSLMGQNTYEQYF

size: .
length: 16
D: TRBD2
J: TRBJ2-7
V: TRBV18
DNA: TGTGCCAGCTCACCGCTCCAGCGGGGGGTCTCCTACGAGCAGTACTTC
CDR3: CASSPLQRGVSYEQYF

size: .
length: 13
D: .
J: TRBJ2-7
V: TRBV5-6
DNA: TGTGCCAGCAGCTTCGTAGGGACTCTCGAGCAGTACTTC
CDR3: CASSFVGTLEQYF

size: .
length: 15
D: TRBD1
J: TRBJ1-5
V: TRBV5-5
DNA: TGTGCCAGCAGCCGTGACAGGGTGATCAATCAGCCCCAGCATTTT
CDR3: CASSRDRVINQPQHF

size: .
length: 14
D: .
J: TRBJ1-1
V: TRBV3-1/TRBV3-2
DNA: TGTGCCAGCAGCCAGGCCGGGGGGAACACTGAAGCTTTCTTT
CDR3: CASSQAGGNTEAFF

size: .
length: 14
D: .
J: TRBJ1-2
V: TRBV6-5
DNA: TGTGCCAGCAGACCCCCGGGACAAGTCTATGGCTACACCTTC
CDR3: CASRPPGQVYGYTF

size: .
length: 16
D: .
J: TRBJ1-5
V: TRBV19
DNA: TGTGCCAGTAGTATAGGGACAGCCCGTCGGGATCAGCCCCAGCATTTT
CDR3: CASSIGTARRDQPQHF

size: .
length: 13
D: .
J: TRBJ1-1
V: TRBV7-3
DNA: TGTGCCAGCAGCTTATATATGAACACTGAAGCTTTCTTT
CDR3: CASSLYMNTEAFF

size: .
length: 15
D: .
J: TRBJ1-4
V: TRBV5-4
DNA: TGTGCCAGCAGCTTGACAGGGACCTCTAATGAAAAACTGTTTTTT
CDR3: CASSLTGTSNEKLFF

size: .
length: 17
D: .
J: TRBJ2-1
V: TRBV7-9
DNA: TGTGCCAGCAGCGGTGAACAGGGGGGACTACTACACAATGAGCAGTTCTTC
CDR3: CASSGEQGGLLHNEQFF

size: .
length: 13
D: .
J: TRBJ2-7
V: TRBV15
DNA: TGTGCCACCAGCAACAGGGCCGAGTCCGAGCAGTACTTC
CDR3: CATSNRAESEQYF

size: .
length: 15
D: TRBD2
J: TRBJ2-3
V: TRBV23-1
DNA: TGCGCCCGGCGGGGGTTAGGGGTTGATACAGATACGCAGTATTTT
CDR3: CARRGLGVDTDTQYF

size: .
length: 16
D: TRBD2
J: TRBJ2-5
V: TRBV7-2
DNA: TGTGCCAGCAGCCCGGCTAGCGGGGCATGGAGGGAGACCCAGTACTTC
CDR3: CASSPASGAWRETQYF

size: .
length: 11
D: .
J: TRBJ2-7
V: TRBV20-1
DNA: TGCAGTGCTAGAAGCGGCTACGAGCAGTACTTC
CDR3: CSARSGYEQYF

size: .
length: 13
D: .
J: TRBJ1-2
V: TRBV10-3
DNA: TGTGCCATCAGTGAGTCGAGGGCAAGTGGCTACACCTTC
CDR3: CAISESRASGYTF

size: .
length: 14
D: .
J: TRBJ1-2
V: TRBV5-1
DNA: TGCGCCAGCAGAGGGGGGGATCGCTCCTATGGCTACACCTTC
CDR3: CASRGGDRSYGYTF

size: .
length: 14
D: .
J: TRBJ1-2
V: TRBV15
DNA: TGTGCCACCAGCAGAGTTCGGTACGGGTATGGCTACACCTTC
CDR3: CATSRVRYGYGYTF

size: .
length: 15
D: .
J: TRBJ1-5
V: TRBV7-2
DNA: TGTGCCAGCAGCTTGTCCGGGACAAATAATCAGCCCCAGCATTTT
CDR3: CASSLSGTNNQPQHF

size: .
length: 14
D: .
J: TRBJ1-1
V: TRBV7-9
DNA: TGTGCCAGCAGCTTAATGACAGGAAACACTGAAGCTTTCTTT
CDR3: CASSLMTGNTEAFF

size: .
length: 15
D: TRBD2
J: TRBJ2-3
V: TRBV7-2
DNA: TGTGCCAGCAGCTATACTAGCGGGGGGCCAGATACGCAGTATTTT
CDR3: CASSYTSGGPDTQYF

size: .
length: 15
D: TRBD2
J: TRBJ2-3
V: TRBV30
DNA: TGTGCCTGGTCGCCGACTAGCGGGGTAGTAGGTACGCAGTATTTT
CDR3: CAWSPTSGVVGTQYF

size: .
length: 13
D: .
J: TRBJ1-6
V: TRBV6-5
DNA: TGTGCCAGCAGTACAGGGTGGAATTCACCCCTCCACTTT
CDR3: CASSTGWNSPLHF

size: .
length: 19
D: TRBD2
J: TRBJ2-1
V: TRBV4-2
DNA: TGTGCCAGCAGCCGCGGGTCGGACCTAGCGGGGGGCATCTCCGGTGAGCAGTTCTTC
CDR3: CASSRGSDLAGGISGEQFF

size: .
length: 12
D: .
J: TRBJ1-1
V: TRBV29-1
DNA: TGCAGCGTTGTGGGCACGCCGGCTGAAGCTTTCTTT
CDR3: CSVVGTPAEAFF